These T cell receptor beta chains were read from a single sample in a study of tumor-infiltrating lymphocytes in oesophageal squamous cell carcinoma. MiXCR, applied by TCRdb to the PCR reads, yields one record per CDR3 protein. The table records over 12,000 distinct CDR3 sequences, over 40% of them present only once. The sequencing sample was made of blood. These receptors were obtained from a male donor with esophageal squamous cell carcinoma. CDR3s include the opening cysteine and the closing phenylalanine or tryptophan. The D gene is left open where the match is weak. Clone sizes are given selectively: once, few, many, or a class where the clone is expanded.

cdr3_nt: TGTGCCAGCAGCTTAAACCTTGGACGAAGCAATGAGCAGTTCTTC
cdr3_aa: CASSLNLGRSNEQFF
clone_size: large
v_call: TRBV7-2
d_call: .
j_call: TRBJ2-1

cdr3_nt: TGTGCCAGTCGTACCGAAAGGGCCGAGCAGTACTTC
cdr3_aa: CASRTERAEQYF
clone_size: many
v_call: TRBV10-3
d_call: .
j_call: TRBJ2-7

cdr3_nt: TGTGCCAGCAGCTTAGACGGGGGCAGGGGCAATGAGCAGTTCTTC
cdr3_aa: CASSLDGGRGNEQFF
clone_size: .
v_call: TRBV7-6
d_call: .
j_call: TRBJ2-1

cdr3_nt: .
cdr3_aa: CATSDLPDREGLRLHLRF
clone_size: many
v_call: TRBV24-1
d_call: .
j_call: TRBJ2-6

cdr3_nt: TGTGCCAGCAGTTCTCTCATAGCGGGAGCGGGATATGAGCAGTTCTTC
cdr3_aa: CASSSLIAGAGYEQFF
clone_size: medium-sized
v_call: TRBV12-3/TRBV12-4
d_call: TRBD2
j_call: TRBJ2-1

cdr3_nt: TGTGCCAGCAGTTGGCAGGGGTACACAGATACGCAGTATTTT
cdr3_aa: CASSWQGYTDTQYF
clone_size: many
v_call: TRBV27
d_call: .
j_call: TRBJ2-3

cdr3_nt: TGTGCCAGCAGTGCCTTAAACAGGGAGGGCTACGAGCAGTTCTTC
cdr3_aa: CASSALNREGYEQFF
clone_size: .
v_call: TRBV6-1
d_call: .
j_call: TRBJ2-1

cdr3_nt: TGTGCCAGCAGCTTAGGCGGGAGTCGTTTTACAGATACGCAGTTCTTC
cdr3_aa: CASSLGGSRFTDTQFF
clone_size: .
v_call: TRBV11-3
d_call: TRBD2
j_call: TRBJ2-1

cdr3_nt: TGTGCCAGCAGTTTAGGGGGAGGCAAAAACATTCAGTACTTC
cdr3_aa: CASSLGGGKNIQYF
clone_size: .
v_call: TRBV12-3/TRBV12-4
d_call: .
j_call: TRBJ2-4

cdr3_nt: TGTGCCAGCAGCGCGGACAGGGGGGAGACCCAGTACTTC
cdr3_aa: CASSADRGETQYF
clone_size: .
v_call: TRBV7-8
d_call: TRBD1
j_call: TRBJ2-5

cdr3_nt: TGTGCCAGCAGCTTGGCCTTCGCGGGACTAGCATTTGGTAATGAGCAGTTCTTC
cdr3_aa: CASSLAFAGLAFGNEQFF
clone_size: .
v_call: TRBV7-2
d_call: TRBD2
j_call: TRBJ2-1

cdr3_nt: TGTGCCAGCAGCAAGGGACAGCCAGGCTCCTACAATGAGCAGTTCTTC
cdr3_aa: CASSKGQPGSYNEQFF
clone_size: many
v_call: TRBV5-4
d_call: TRBD1
j_call: TRBJ2-1

cdr3_nt: TGTGCCAGCAGCTTAGTCTCCTACAATGAGCAGTACTTC
cdr3_aa: CASSLVSYNEQYF
clone_size: .
v_call: TRBV7-2
d_call: .
j_call: TRBJ2-7

cdr3_nt: TGTGCCAGCAGGTCCGGGACCCACTACGAGCAGTACTTC
cdr3_aa: CASRSGTHYEQYF
clone_size: .
v_call: TRBV7-8
d_call: .
j_call: TRBJ2-7

cdr3_nt: TGTGCCATCAGTGAGTCGTTGGGGGGCTCTGGGGCCAACGTCCTGACTTTC
cdr3_aa: CAISESLGGSGANVLTF
clone_size: .
v_call: TRBV10-3
d_call: .
j_call: TRBJ2-6

cdr3_nt: TGTGCCAGCAGCGCGGACCCTCTCATATCCCCCTACGAGCAGTACTTC
cdr3_aa: CASSADPLISPYEQYF
clone_size: few
v_call: TRBV7-2
d_call: .
j_call: TRBJ2-7

cdr3_nt: TGTGCCAGCAGTTTCACTGGTACGCAGTATTTT
cdr3_aa: CASSFTGTQYF
clone_size: medium-sized
v_call: TRBV12-3/TRBV12-4
d_call: .
j_call: TRBJ2-3